This entry lists 8 T cell receptor beta chains sequenced from one sample in a study of long-term antiretroviral therapy in people with HIV. Investigators performed immunoSEQ version v3.0 at survey level. Sequencing was performed with immunoSEQ multiplex PCR; in TCRdb, only in-frame clones are kept and a portion is missing. Among roughly 36,000 clones listed, 80% to 90% were seen once. Here the sequenced sample was unsorted PBMCs, taken approximately 2.7 years before starting antiretroviral therapy. The receptor set was obtained from a woman aged 25 to 39 with HIV.

This clone was seen just once. V gene TRBV30 combines with J gene TRBJ1-2; D perhaps matches TRBD1 (5 bases). The ends were cut back, 5 bases at V and 8 bases at J, with 12 bases in the middle. The germline V gene encodes CDR1 GTSNPN and CDR2 SVGIG (reference sequence). The CDR3 is 11 residues long. In DNA, the CDR3 is TGTGCCTGGGAAGACAGTGGGGGCTACACCTTC. It yields the protein CAWEDSGGYTF.

The J gene is TRBJ1-3, the V gene TRBV6-1; D is unresolved. Trimming shortened V by 6 bases and J by 4 bases, and 10 bases separated the two germline ends. The V gene's germline CDR1 is MNHNS and CDR2 SASEGT. The length of the CDR3 is 13 residues. The CDR3 nucleotides are TGTGCCAGCAGGACGACGGGCGGAAACACCATATATTTT. Translating it yields CASRTTGGNTIYF.

The table lists this clone with a few counts. The chain carries TRBV2 and TRBJ2-1, with 9 nucleotides matching TRBD2. The CDR3 contains 14 residues. Trimming at V came to 6 bases and at J to 4 bases, leaving 4 bases not matched to a gene. Looked up from germline, CDR1 is SNHLY and CDR2 is FYNNEI. The CDR3 DNA follows: TGTGCCAGCAGAGAGCGGGGGGCATACAATGAGCAGTTCTTC. Translation gives CASRERGAYNEQFF.

The V and J genes are TRBV28 and TRBJ1-2; D perhaps matches TRBD1 (5 bases). Per germline, CDR1 MDHEN and CDR2 SYDVKM. V was trimmed by 5 bases and J by 4 bases, leaving 17 bases between them. The CDR3 totals 15 residues. CDR3 loop: CASSPPRTFSYGYTF. The DNA for the CDR3 is TGTGCCAGCAGTCCCCCCCGGACATTCTCCTATGGCTACACCTTC.

The V call is TRBV7-7, the J call TRBJ1-2; 12 bases align to TRBD1. Germline V CDR1 and CDR2: SSHAT, FNYEAQ (reference sequence). CDR3 length: 13 amino acids. The trim removed 5 bases at V and 13 bases at J, leaving 8 bases unmatched. CDR3 residues: CASSRGTGGPRTF. In DNA, the CDR3 is TGTGCCAGCAGCCGGGGGACAGGGGGCCCTCGCACCTTC.

J is TRBJ1-1 and V is TRBV7-8, with D possibly matching TRBD1 (6 bases). CDR1 is SGHVS and CDR2 is FQNEAQ in the germline V gene. CDR3 length: 16 residues. V dropped 5 bases and J dropped 2 bases, with 18 bases sitting between them. The CDR3 nucleotides read TGTGCCAGCAGCCGGATCCTCACAGGGACTAACACTGAAGCTTTCTTT. Protein sequence: CASSRILTGTNTEAFF.

This clone was recorded a few times. V gene TRBV6-1 combines with J gene TRBJ2-2; 8 positions agree with TRBD2. V gave up 6 bases and J gave up 4 bases; unmatched junction bases: 4. The CDR3 is 14 residues long. Germline CDR1 and CDR2: MNHNS and SASEGT. The CDR3 loop reads CASSRSGGTGELFF. CDR3 sequence (DNA): TGTGCCAGCAGCCGAAGCGGGGGCACCGGGGAGCTGTTTTTT.

This clone was seen more than once but under ten times. The genes are TRBV6-5 and TRBJ2-7, with unresolved D. V was pared by 11 bases and J by 2 bases, with 16 bases between. In germline, CDR1 is MNHEY, CDR2 SVGAGI. This CDR3 has 13 residues. CDR3 loop: CAAFAESTYEQYV. The CDR3 DNA reads as TGTGCCGCTTTTGCGGAGTCGACCTACGAGCAGTACGTC.